Sequencing of this T cell receptor beta chain was carried out in a study of T cells in Graves' hyperthyroidism and ophthalmopathy. Regions amplified from RNA transcripts were the TCR beta CDR3 regions. Initially, a first-round RT-PCR of the TCR CDR3 employed the HTBI primer set. TCRdb reanalysed the multiplex PCR reads using MiXCR and keeps one entry per CDR3 protein. The top ten clones hold about 7% of a sample with a few hundred thousand distinct CDR3 sequences, 15% to 18% of them seen once. Trimming pared 2 bases from V and 6 bases from J, leaving 11 bases between. This CDR3 spans 14 amino acids. Germline V gives CDR1 MNHEY, CDR2 SMNVEV (reference sequence). The table lists this clonotype with many counts.

This clonotype originated in a woman under 40 with Graves' hyperthyroidism. The chain is built from TRBV27 and TRBJ2-1, with D perhaps TRBD2 (6 bases). Sequenced input: blood. For the CDR3, the DNA is TGTGCCAGCAGTTTAACCGGGAGTATCAATGAGCAGTTCTTC. Protein sequence: CASSLTGSINEQFF.